This entry describes one T cell receptor beta chain. Its cognate antigen is unknown. This sample is part of a study of regulatory T cells in long-lasting Graves disease. Study context: Patients with new Graves' disease had used antithyroid drugs below 3 months. Study outcomes and limitations: The work looked only at peripheral blood and did not look at thyroid tissue. The persistent group shared 2,500 to 3,000 public clonotypes, more than the approximately 970 shared by new patients.

Between the trimmed V and J ends, which lost 0 bases and 6 bases, there was a span of 12 bases. From germline, CDR1 is GTSNPN and CDR2 SVGIG (reference sequence). This CDR3 spans 13 amino acids. The time point: newly diagnosed GD, antithyroid drugs for less than 3 months. The TCR library was made from RNA that had been extracted from PBMCs in TRIzol. Both iRepertoire HTBI primers and Arm-PCR of CDR3 regions were used to build the TCR beta libraries. TCRdb fed the multiplex PCR reads into MiXCR, producing one record per CDR3 protein. This table has hundreds of thousands of distinct CDR3 sequences, 15% to 20% appearing once. The data were also submitted as part of a second study, on T cells in Graves' hyperthyroidism and ophthalmopathy. Per that paper: The TCR CDR3 was amplified in a first-round RT-PCR using the HTBI primer set.

The chain couples TRBV30 to TRBJ2-7, with D possibly TRBD2 on 6 matching bases. The starting material was peripheral blood mononuclear cells (PBMCs), obtained at new diagnosis, from a patient treated with antithyroid drugs. This TCR came from a woman aged 40-60 years with Graves disease. The CDR3 DNA reads TGTGCCTGGAGTGTTGGGGGGATAGGCGAGCAGTACTTC. Translated: CAWSVGGIGEQYF.